Below are 10 T cell receptor beta chains sequenced from a single sample in a study of blood T cells in healthy people across ages. A second PCR of about 7 to 11 cycles used a sample-barcoded 5' primer and a J-beta primer mix. Via MiXCR, TCRdb re-called the 5' RACE reads, giving one row per CDR3 protein. The data show some 1 million distinct CDR3 sequences, more than 35% seen once. Sequenced input: blood. The receptor source for this set is a woman in her sixties in good health.

This clonotype was picked up a small number of times. This chain joins TRBV11-2 and TRBJ2-1; D may be TRBD1 (5 bases). Germline V CDR1 and CDR2: SGHAT, FQNNGV. Trimming pared 3 bases from V and 6 bases from J, leaving 9 bases between. The CDR3 is made up of 13 amino acids. CDR3 DNA sequence: TGTGCCAGCAGCTTTATTGGGGCCAATGAGCAGTTCTTC. Encoded protein: CASSFIGANEQFF.

This clonotype was found many times. V is TRBV2 and J is TRBJ2-5; D is perhaps TRBD2 (6 bases). Germline V CDR1 and CDR2: SNHLY, FYNNEI. This CDR3 contains 14 residues. V lost 2 bases and J 4 bases, leaving 11 bases between the germline ends. The CDR3 bases are TGTGCCAGCAGTGAAACGGGAGAGGGAGAGACCCAGTACTTC. Translating it yields CASSETGEGETQYF.

CDR3 in amino acids: CSASGRVGTNEQFF. CDR3 coding DNA: TGCAGTGCTAGTGGTCGAGTCGGGACCAATGAGCAGTTCTTC. This chain joins TRBV20-1 and TRBJ2-1; tentatively, D is TRBD1 or TRBD2 (5 bases each). The CDR3 is made up of 14 amino acids. Per germline, CDR1 DFQATT and CDR2 SNEGSKA (reference sequence). V shed 3 bases and J shed 6 bases, with 15 bases lying between them.

V usage is TRBV19 and J usage is TRBJ2-3; 11 bases agree with TRBD2. The V gene's germline CDR1 is LNHDA and CDR2 SQIVND (reference sequence). Trimming at V came to 3 bases and at J to 1 base, leaving 3 bases not matched to a gene. This CDR3 comprises 16 residues. This chain's CDR3 is CASSMGLAVGTDTQYF. For the CDR3, the DNA is TGTGCCAGTAGTATGGGACTAGCGGTTGGCACAGATACGCAGTATTTT.

This clonotype was seen only a few times. This chain connects TRBV4-1 to TRBJ2-1; D remains unclear. CDR3 length equals 15 residues. V lost 1 base and J 8 bases, leaving 15 bases between the germline ends. Germline V gene sequence: CDR1 MGHRA, CDR2 YSYEKL. The CDR3 bases are TGCGCCAGCAGCCAAGGGCGATCTCGGCCGGATGAGCAGTTCTTC. Its translation is CASSQGRSRPDEQFF.

This chain uses TRBV30 with TRBJ2-4; 10 bases line up with TRBD2. CDR1 and CDR2 from the germline V gene are GTSNPN and SVGIG (reference sequence). The trim removed 1 base at V and 0 bases at J, leaving 9 bases unmatched. This CDR3 contains 18 residues. The CDR3 nucleotides read TGTGCCTGGAGTGAACGGCTAGCGGGAGCCCTAGCCAAAAACATTCAGTACTTC. Translated, it gives CAWSERLAGALAKNIQYF.

In its sample, this clonotype was seen a few times. CDR3 residues: CASSLDWGRETQYF. CDR3 DNA sequence: TGTGCCAGCAGTTTAGACTGGGGTCGGGAGACCCAGTACTTC. The chain employs TRBV12-3 or TRBV12-4 and TRBJ2-5; no clear D. V was clipped by 1 base and J by 5 bases, with 11 bases between them. The length of the CDR3 is 14 residues.

V gene TRBV7-8 combines with J gene TRBJ2-1; 8 nucleotides agree with TRBD2. V lost 2 bases to trimming and J lost 6 bases; unmatched junction nucleotides: 12. Per germline, CDR1 SGHVS and CDR2 FQNEAQ. The length of the CDR3 is 17 residues. In nucleotides, the CDR3 is TGTGCCAGCAGCTTACTGGGGAGGTTAGCGGGAATCAATGAGCAGTTCTTC. Residues: CASSLLGRLAGINEQFF.

This clonotype was seen a few times. The chain joins TRBV27 to TRBJ2-4, with TRBD2 matching 7 bases. CDR3 size: 13 residues. The germline CDR1 and CDR2 sequences are MNHEY and SMNVEV (reference sequence). With 5 bases clipped from V and 8 bases from J, the junction kept 6 bases outside the gene matches. CDR3 in DNA: TGTGCCAGCAGTGTGGGGGGGTTCGACATTCAGTACTTC. Its translation is CASSVGGFDIQYF.

This clonotype showed up just a few times. V and J are TRBV29-1 and TRBJ1-5, with D possibly being TRBD1 (6 bases). The CDR3 totals 13 residues. V lost 4 bases and J lost 5, with 12 bases in between. The V gene's germline CDR1 is SQVTM and CDR2 ANQGSEA. CDR3 bases: TGCAGCGTTGTTTCTGAGGGGGATCAGCCCCAGCATTTT. Amino acid sequence: CSVVSEGDQPQHF.